Listed below are T cell receptor beta chains from one sample, sequenced in a study of blood T cell repertoires in COVID-19. Method: immunoSEQ multiplex PCR; TCRdb's copy keeps in-frame clones and lacks some. The sample lists 300,000 to 400,000 clones; around 89% were seen once. Source material: PBMCs or T cells enriched from blood (not recorded which). These receptors were obtained from a woman aged 25 to 45 with acute COVID-19. Each CDR3 is given with its conserved first and last residue. The order of the fields is CDR3 protein, D gene, CDR3 length, V gene, J gene. D genes are given only for firm matches.

cdr3_aa: CSVTAYEQYF
d_call: NA
cdr3_length: 10
v_call: TRBV29-1
j_call: TRBJ2-7

cdr3_aa: CASSSWTGVNEKLFF
d_call: TRBD1
cdr3_length: 15
v_call: TRBV7-8
j_call: TRBJ1-4

cdr3_aa: CASSLGGLSEAFF
d_call: NA
cdr3_length: 13
v_call: TRBV7-3
j_call: TRBJ1-1

cdr3_aa: CASSPGQGMGGYTF
d_call: TRBD1
cdr3_length: 14
v_call: TRBV25-1
j_call: TRBJ1-2

cdr3_aa: CASRADRLSYEQYF
d_call: NA
cdr3_length: 14
v_call: TRBV5-1
j_call: TRBJ2-7

cdr3_aa: CASSLVGGQGYTF
d_call: NA
cdr3_length: 13
v_call: TRBV5-4
j_call: TRBJ1-2

cdr3_aa: CSARDRQEQYF
d_call: NA
cdr3_length: 11
v_call: TRBV20-1
j_call: TRBJ2-7

cdr3_aa: CASSSHQRGVDTQYF
d_call: TRBD2
cdr3_length: 15
v_call: TRBV5-1
j_call: TRBJ2-3

cdr3_aa: CASSPPGNQPQHF
d_call: NA
cdr3_length: 13
v_call: TRBV12-3/TRBV12-4
j_call: TRBJ1-5

cdr3_aa: CASSLGADSIQETQYF
d_call: NA
cdr3_length: 16
v_call: TRBV7-2
j_call: TRBJ2-5

cdr3_aa: CASSQGDEQFF
d_call: TRBD1
cdr3_length: 11
v_call: TRBV7-3
j_call: TRBJ2-1

cdr3_aa: CAISESQATGDSTDTQYF
d_call: TRBD1
cdr3_length: 18
v_call: TRBV10-3
j_call: TRBJ2-3

cdr3_aa: CATSGGVTAGYTF
d_call: NA
cdr3_length: 13
v_call: TRBV24-1
j_call: TRBJ1-2

cdr3_aa: CAISESTTPTEAFF
d_call: NA
cdr3_length: 14
v_call: TRBV10-3
j_call: TRBJ1-1

cdr3_aa: CASSLGQNSYEQYF
d_call: NA
cdr3_length: 14
v_call: TRBV13
j_call: TRBJ2-7

cdr3_aa: CASSIGGTGGVQYF
d_call: TRBD1
cdr3_length: 14
v_call: TRBV19
j_call: TRBJ2-4

cdr3_aa: CASTRDNSYEQYF
d_call: NA
cdr3_length: 13
v_call: TRBV7-9
j_call: TRBJ2-7

cdr3_aa: CASSASLVSGNTIYF
d_call: NA
cdr3_length: 15
v_call: TRBV5-1
j_call: TRBJ1-3

cdr3_aa: CASRDRGGSEKLFF
d_call: TRBD1
cdr3_length: 14
v_call: TRBV6-5
j_call: TRBJ1-4

cdr3_aa: CASSLDLSGSSPLHF
d_call: NA
cdr3_length: 15
v_call: TRBV5-1
j_call: TRBJ1-6

cdr3_aa: CASSEGGQGGANYGYTF
d_call: TRBD1
cdr3_length: 17
v_call: TRBV25-1
j_call: TRBJ1-2

cdr3_aa: CASRPGSGNQPQHF
d_call: NA
cdr3_length: 14
v_call: TRBV6-5
j_call: TRBJ1-5

cdr3_aa: CASSSGPGGRYGYTF
d_call: NA
cdr3_length: 15
v_call: TRBV7-2
j_call: TRBJ1-2

cdr3_aa: CASSYASGSYEQYF
d_call: TRBD2
cdr3_length: 14
v_call: TRBV7-2
j_call: TRBJ2-7

cdr3_aa: CASSPEVTKPGNTIYF
d_call: NA
cdr3_length: 16
v_call: TRBV5-1
j_call: TRBJ1-3

cdr3_aa: CASSDPGSEQYF
d_call: NA
cdr3_length: 12
v_call: TRBV10-1
j_call: TRBJ2-7

cdr3_aa: CASSLDRADTQYF
d_call: TRBD1
cdr3_length: 13
v_call: TRBV7-9
j_call: TRBJ2-3

cdr3_aa: CASSTTVYGYTF
d_call: NA
cdr3_length: 12
v_call: TRBV7-3
j_call: TRBJ1-2

cdr3_aa: CASSPTGAGTYNEQFF
d_call: TRBD1
cdr3_length: 16
v_call: TRBV9
j_call: TRBJ2-1

cdr3_aa: CASNRDRGGDQPQHF
d_call: TRBD1
cdr3_length: 15
v_call: TRBV2
j_call: TRBJ1-5

cdr3_aa: CSTNLNTEAFF
d_call: NA
cdr3_length: 11
v_call: TRBV20-1
j_call: TRBJ1-1

cdr3_aa: CATSDFPDRGGGPDTQYF
d_call: TRBD1
cdr3_length: 18
v_call: TRBV24-1
j_call: TRBJ2-3

cdr3_aa: CASSGSDTNTEAFF
d_call: NA
cdr3_length: 14
v_call: TRBV2
j_call: TRBJ1-1

cdr3_aa: CASRTSGGHRIHNSPLHF
d_call: NA
cdr3_length: 18
v_call: TRBV27
j_call: TRBJ1-6

cdr3_aa: CASSWAGVSNEQFF
d_call: NA
cdr3_length: 14
v_call: TRBV7-2
j_call: TRBJ2-1

cdr3_aa: CASRGGRGYTF
d_call: NA
cdr3_length: 11
v_call: TRBV25-1
j_call: TRBJ1-2

cdr3_aa: CASSEATNGSEQYF
d_call: NA
cdr3_length: 14
v_call: TRBV2
j_call: TRBJ2-7

cdr3_aa: CASSGGQGAVKKLFF
d_call: TRBD1
cdr3_length: 15
v_call: TRBV9
j_call: TRBJ1-4

cdr3_aa: CASGLPKPMATGELFF
d_call: NA
cdr3_length: 16
v_call: TRBV12-5
j_call: TRBJ2-2

cdr3_aa: CASSQGTGGGNQPQHF
d_call: TRBD1
cdr3_length: 16
v_call: TRBV5-1
j_call: TRBJ1-5

cdr3_aa: CASSVDRGLGYTF
d_call: TRBD1
cdr3_length: 13
v_call: TRBV5-4
j_call: TRBJ1-2